This T cell receptor beta chain appears in the sequencing data of a study of T cells in women clearing cervical HPV infection. V shed 3 bases, J shed 4 bases, and the junction held 12 bases outside the gene matches. Germline V gene sequence: CDR1 SGHRS, CDR2 YFSETQ. CDR3 length: 16 amino acids. TCRdb's table, derived via immunoSEQ multiplex PCR, lists solely in-frame clones and lacks some. This sample contains about 32,000 clones. Dot-blot hybridization genotyped cervical HPV amplified with MY09/MY11 PCR. Note on this clone: The read ends 3 residues before the CDR3 terminus; that terminus is restored from the germline J gene.

The source is a woman aged 18-70 years with a cervical HPV16 infection that either progressed to CIN3+ or cleared (not recorded which). This chain joins TRBV5-1 and TRBJ2-7, with 8 bases lining up with TRBD2. The material sequenced was blood buffy coat. The CDR3 DNA, read in part, is TGCGCCAGCAGCTCGGGGCGGAGCGGGGGAGGGTACGAG. Translating gives CASSSGRSGGGYE. The complete CDR3 reads CASSSGRSGGGYEQYF.